A single sample gave rise to the 31 T cell receptor beta chains below, sequenced in a study of T cells of healthy individuals. Using its own MiXCR run on the 5' RACE reads, TCRdb lists one record per CDR3 protein. The data show more than 85,000 distinct CDR3 sequences, 17% seen once. These receptors all come from a human donor in good health.

This clonotype was seen only a few times. The chain couples TRBV20-1 to TRBJ2-2; D gene ambiguous. The V gene's germline CDR1 is DFQATT and CDR2 SNEGSKA (reference sequence). The CDR3 is 13 amino acids. Trimming left V 2 bases short and J 1 base short, with 5 bases between. CDR3 nucleotide sequence: TGCAGTGCTAGACACCAGAACACCGGGGAGCTGTTTTTT. It codes for CSARHQNTGELFF.

Points on this clonotype: A read error may be the cause here, since a much bigger clone is one base away. The J gene is TRBJ2-5, the V gene TRBV28, with 7 bases aligning to TRBD1. V lost 3 bases and J lost 5; bases outside the gene matches: 9. This CDR3 has 15 amino acids. Germline CDR1 is MDHEN and CDR2 is SYDVKM. The CDR3 DNA reads as TGTGCCAGCAGTTTTCCTATGACAGGGATGGAGACCCAGTACTTC. Translated, it gives CASSFPMTGMETQYF.

The chain is built from TRBV12-5 and TRBJ1-1, with D hard to call. The CDR3 is 16 amino acids. Germline lookup yields CDR1 LGHNT and CDR2 FRNRAP. V was clipped by 1 base and J by 3 bases, with 15 bases between them. The CDR3 reads CASGLGPPGLDTEAFF. The CDR3 nucleotides read TGTGCTAGTGGTTTGGGGCCGCCGGGTCTGGACACTGAAGCTTTCTTT. The whole variable domain, filled in from reference TRBV12-5 and TRBJ1-1, reads DARVTQTPRHKVTEMGQEVTMRCQPILGHNTVFWYRQTMMQGLELLAYFRNRAPLDDSGMPKDRFSAEMPDATLATLKIQPSEPRDSAVYFCASGLGPPGLDTEAFFGQGTRLTVV.

The CDR3 region has the DNA TGTGCCAGCAGCCATGGTGAATTCACTGAAGCTTTCTTT. This codes for CASSHGEFTEAFF. This rearrangement joins TRBV3-1 to TRBJ1-1, with no clear D. There are 13 residues in the CDR3. Germline loops: CDR1 LGHDT, CDR2 YNNKEL (reference sequence). The V end was cut by 3 bases, the J end by 4 bases, with 9 bases between.

This clonotype was seen a few times. CDR3 nucleotide sequence: TGCGCCAGCAGCTCCGGTTGGGAGCAGTTCTTC. This gives the protein CASSSGWEQFF. This chain connects TRBV5-1 to TRBJ2-1; D not resolved. The V gene's germline CDR1 is SGHRS and CDR2 YFSETQ. This CDR3 contains 11 residues. V was pared by 3 bases and J by 10 bases, with 8 bases between.

The V gene is TRBV19, the J gene TRBJ1-3, with D possibly being TRBD1 (5 bases). The V and J ends lost 9 bases and 6 bases respectively, with 12 bases between them. CDR1 and CDR2 from the germline V gene are LNHDA and SQIVND (reference sequence). CDR3 size: 12 residues. The CDR3: CASRDGLNTIYF. CDR3 DNA: TGTGCCAGCCGGGACGGACTAAACACCATATATTTT. Based on the CDR3 plus reference TRBV19 and TRBJ1-3, the full variable domain is DGGITQSPKYLFRKEGQNVTLSCEQNLNHDAMYWYRQDPGQGLRLIYYSQIVNDFQKGDIAEGYSVSREKKESFPLTVTSAQKNPTAFYLCASRDGLNTIYFGEGSWLTVV.

V is TRBV28 and J is TRBJ1-2, with 7 bases aligning to TRBD1. Germline-derived CDR1 and CDR2 are MDHEN and SYDVKM. The CDR3 sequence is 15 residues long. V trimming: 9 bases; J trimming: 2 bases; junction bases outside the gene matches: 12. This CDR3 reads CASHRQGARNYGYTF. The CDR3 DNA reads as TGTGCCAGTCATCGACAGGGCGCGCGGAACTATGGCTACACCTTC.

This clonotype was seen a few times. The chain recombines TRBV6-8 with TRBJ2-1; 8 bases match TRBD2. Trimming cost V 2 bases and J 7 bases; bases outside gene matches: 10. Germline V gene data show CDR1 as MNHGY and CDR2 as SAAAGT. This CDR3 is 16 amino acids long. The CDR3 DNA follows: TGTGCCAGCAGTTACGGGTCGGGGGGGACTACAAATGAGCAGTTCTTC. This codes for CASSYGSGGTTNEQFF.

This clonotype was seen more than once but under ten times. CDR3 in DNA: TGTGCCAGCAGGGGCACCGACTACGAGCAGTACTTC. Its translation: CASRGTDYEQYF. The chain carries TRBV7-2 and TRBJ2-7; D is ambiguous. The V end lost 6 bases, the J end lost 3 bases, and 9 bases lay between the germline ends. The CDR3 is 12 residues long. Germline-derived CDR1 and CDR2 are SGHTA and FQGNSA.

This clonotype has ten or more counts. V gene TRBV5-1 combines with J gene TRBJ2-7; D remains unclear. The germline V gene has CDR1 SGHRS and CDR2 YFSETQ. V lost 2 bases and J 0 bases, leaving 6 bases between the germline ends. The CDR3 spans 13 residues. CDR3 residues: CASSFGVSYEQYF. The CDR3 DNA follows: TGCGCCAGCAGCTTCGGCGTCTCCTACGAGCAGTACTTC. The whole variable domain, filled in from reference TRBV5-1 and TRBJ2-7, reads KAGVTQTPRYLIKTRGQQVTLSCSPISGHRSVSWYQQTPGQGLQFLFEYFSETQRNKGNFPGRFSGRQFSNSRSEMNVSTLELGDSALYLCASSFGVSYEQYFGPGTRLTVT.

The genes are TRBV28 and TRBJ2-7; D tentatively reads TRBD1 or TRBD2 (5 bases each). The CDR3 covers 15 residues. Germline CDR1 and CDR2: MDHEN and SYDVKM. V was shortened by 6 bases and J by 2 bases, with 17 bases between the two germline ends. The CDR3: CASRPAGTGTYEQYF. CDR3 sequence (DNA): TGTGCCAGCAGGCCCGCCGGGACCGGCACCTACGAGCAGTACTTC.

The chain employs TRBV3-1 and TRBJ2-3, with 10 bases matching TRBD2. The germline gives CDR1 LGHDT, CDR2 YNNKEL (reference sequence). The V segment lost 1 base and the J segment 7 bases; nucleotides outside the gene matches: 8. The CDR3 is 16 residues long. The CDR3 loop is CASSQGPLAGPNTQYF. The CDR3 nucleotides read TGTGCCAGCAGCCAAGGGCCACTAGCGGGGCCAAATACGCAGTATTTT.

V and J are TRBV25-1 and TRBJ2-5, with D perhaps matching TRBD1 or TRBD2 (5 bases each). Germline V gives CDR1 MGHDK, CDR2 SYGVNS. CDR3 length: 14 amino acids. Trimming left V 7 bases short and J 3 bases short, with 15 bases between. The CDR3 protein is CASTPGAGKETQYF. The CDR3 DNA reads TGTGCCAGCACCCCCGGGGCAGGGAAAGAGACCCAGTACTTC.

The sample holds a few counts of this clonotype. The rearrangement uses TRBV7-9 and TRBJ2-7, with D possibly called TRBD1 or TRBD2 (5 bases each). Germline CDR1 SEHNR, CDR2 FQNEAQ (reference sequence). Trimming shortened V by 4 bases and J by 0 bases, and 19 bases separated the two germline ends. This CDR3 has 17 amino acids. Here the CDR3 reads CASSSLYLAGSSYEQYF. The CDR3 nucleotides read TGTGCCAGCAGCTCCCTCTATCTGGCAGGGAGCTCCTACGAGCAGTACTTC.

This clonotype has a handful of counts. The chain combines TRBV6-5 with TRBJ1-1, with D unresolved. Trimming removed 8 bases at V and 1 base at J, with 8 bases between. CDR3 length equals 12 residues. Germline V CDR1 and CDR2: MNHEY, SVGAGI. CDR3 region: CASFAGNTEAFF. DNA for the CDR3: TGTGCCAGCTTTGCAGGGAACACTGAAGCTTTCTTT.

This clonotype was counted many times. The chain joins TRBV15 to TRBJ2-1; no clear D. The CDR3 runs to 15 residues. The germline CDR1 and CDR2 sequences are LNHNV and YYDKDF (reference sequence). Trimming stripped 0 bases from V and 4 bases from J, with 10 bases between. The CDR3 region has the DNA TGTGCCACCAGCAGAGATTTGGAAGGATACAATGAGCAGTTCTTC. Its protein product is CATSRDLEGYNEQFF.

This clonotype showed up many times. V and J are TRBV9 and TRBJ1-4; 7 bases fit TRBD1. This CDR3 is built from 15 residues. Germline V gene data show CDR1 as SGDLS and CDR2 as YYNGEE. Germline trimming cut 3 bases from V and 6 bases from J; bases unmatched to any gene: 8. This CDR3 reads CASSAKDREDEKLFF. CDR3 nucleotide sequence: TGTGCCAGCAGCGCGAAAGACAGGGAGGATGAAAAACTGTTTTTT.

This clonotype was counted only a few times. The chain has TRBV30 and TRBJ2-7; TRBD1 matches at 11 bases. Trimming at V came to 2 bases and at J to 7 bases, leaving 13 bases not matched to a gene. Germline assignment: CDR1 GTSNPN and CDR2 SVGIG (reference sequence). The CDR3 totals 16 residues. CDR3 nucleotides: TGTGCCTGGAGTCCAACCCGGACAGGGGGCGCCAGGGAGCAGTACTTC. As protein: CAWSPTRTGGAREQYF.

This clonotype appeared many times. The rearrangement links TRBV28 to TRBJ2-1; 8 nucleotides agree with TRBD1. The CDR3 runs 17 residues. CDR1 is MDHEN, CDR2 SYDVKM, per germline. V lost 7 bases, J lost 4 bases, and 15 bases stayed unmatched. CDR3 in DNA: TGTGCCAGCATAACCTTCTTCCGGGACAGGAGTTACAATGAGCAGTTCTTC. Its translation is CASITFFRDRSYNEQFF.

The V call is TRBV9, the J call TRBJ2-7, with D tentatively TRBD1 or TRBD2 (5 bases each). Per germline, CDR1 SGDLS and CDR2 YYNGEE. The CDR3 totals 14 residues. V was shortened by 0 bases and J by 3 bases, with 10 bases between the two germline ends. This CDR3 is CASSVGGVNYEQYF. Here the CDR3 DNA reads TGTGCCAGCAGCGTAGGAGGGGTAAACTACGAGCAGTACTTC.

This chain joins TRBV20-1 and TRBJ2-5, with D possibly being TRBD2 (6 bases). Trimming removed 0 bases at V and 1 base at J, with 15 bases between. Per the germline V gene, CDR1 is DFQATT and CDR2 is SNEGSKA (reference sequence). This CDR3 comprises 16 residues. CDR3 amino acids: CSARDVGGGAQETQYF. CDR3 nucleotides: TGCAGTGCTAGAGATGTCGGAGGAGGGGCCCAAGAGACCCAGTACTTC.

The chain recombines TRBV20-1 with TRBJ2-5; 7 nucleotides agree with TRBD2. Germline V gives CDR1 DFQATT, CDR2 SNEGSKA (reference sequence). This CDR3 is built from 14 residues. V trimming: 1 base; J trimming: 3 bases; junction bases outside the gene matches: 5. As DNA, the CDR3 is TGCAGTGCTAGAGTGGGGGGAGGGAAAGAGACCCAGTACTTC. It specifies CSARVGGGKETQYF.

This clonotype was recorded many times. The chain carries TRBV5-1 and TRBJ2-7; maybe TRBD1 (5 bases). Trimming cost V 1 base and J 3 bases, with 11 bases left between them. CDR3 length: 14 amino acids. CDR1 and CDR2 from the germline V gene are SGHRS and YFSETQ. Here the CDR3 reads CASSLQGFNYEQYF. CDR3 sequence (DNA): TGCGCCAGCAGCTTGCAGGGCTTCAACTACGAGCAGTACTTC.

The CDR3 DNA is TGTGCCAGCAGTTGGGTTTCTGGAAACACCATATATTTT. It is translated as CASSWVSGNTIYF. The chain has TRBV6-2 or TRBV6-3 and TRBJ1-3; no reliable D call. The germline gives CDR1 MNHEY, CDR2 SVGEGT. V was shortened by 4 bases and J by 1 base, with 5 bases between the two germline ends. This CDR3 has 13 residues.

This clonotype was recorded many times. The V gene is TRBV27, the J gene TRBJ2-5, with TRBD2 as a possible D gene (5 bases). Trimming left V 3 bases short and J 5 bases short, with 7 bases between. The CDR3 is made up of 12 amino acids. Germline assignment: CDR1 MNHEY and CDR2 SMNVEV (reference sequence). CDR3 sequence (DNA): TGTGCCAGCAGTTTCCGGGGTGAGACCCAGTACTTC. This gives the protein CASSFRGETQYF.

This clonotype was observed a few times. The gene calls are TRBV7-6 and TRBJ2-6; D call uncertain. The V gene's germline CDR1 is SGHVS and CDR2 FNYEAQ. The ends were cut back, 2 bases at V and 3 bases at J, with 5 bases in the middle. The CDR3 is made up of 14 amino acids. The CDR3 DNA follows: TGTGCCAGCAGCTTATTCCTTGGGGCCAACGTCCTGACTTTC. It translates to CASSLFLGANVLTF.

The sample holds a few counts of this clonotype. This sequence joins TRBV20-1 and TRBJ1-2, with D hard to call. CDR3 length: 15 residues. The germline V gene encodes CDR1 DFQATT and CDR2 SNEGSKA (reference sequence). With 0 bases removed from V and 4 bases from J, the gap between germline ends came to 15 bases. The CDR3 region has the DNA TGCAGTGCTAGAGATGGAGGTCAGCTTTCCTATGGCTACACCTTC. Protein sequence: CSARDGGQLSYGYTF.

The V call is TRBV28, the J call TRBJ2-3; TRBD2 matches 7 bases. The J segment lost 3 bases and the V segment lost 5 bases, leaving 8 bases of the junction unmatched. From germline, CDR1 is MDHEN and CDR2 SYDVKM. The CDR3 contains 15 residues. This CDR3 is CASSRPGGRTDTQYF. For the CDR3, the DNA is TGTGCCAGCAGTAGACCGGGAGGAAGGACAGATACGCAGTATTTT.

Ten or more counts support this clonotype. This chain joins TRBV11-2 and TRBJ2-5; maybe TRBD2 (5 bases). CDR1 SGHAT and CDR2 FQNNGV come from the germline V gene. The CDR3 has 14 amino acids. V lost 2 bases, J lost 5 bases, and 12 bases lay in between. The CDR3 bases are TGTGCCAGCAGCTTACAGCGAGCTAGCGAGACCCAGTACTTC. Its translation is CASSLQRASETQYF. The full variable domain, its missing parts supplied by reference TRBV11-2 and TRBJ2-5, is EAGVAQSPRYKIIEKRQSVAFWCNPISGHATLYWYQQILGQGPKLLIQFQNNGVVDDSQLPKDRFSAERLKGVDSTLKIQPAKLEDSAVYLCASSLQRASETQYFGPGTRLLVL.

The chain couples TRBV7-3 to TRBJ1-6, with a tentative D call TRBD1 (5 bases). Deletions cut 4 bases from V and 4 bases from J, with 8 bases between. This CDR3 has 14 amino acids. The germline V gene has CDR1 SGHTA and CDR2 FQGTGA. The CDR3 bases are TGTGCCAGCAGCTCCGGGACGTATAATTCACCCCTCCACTTT. It yields the protein CASSSGTYNSPLHF.

This clonotype came up many times. The rearrangement uses TRBV5-1 and TRBJ2-3, with TRBD2 matching over 11 bases. Germline V gene sequence: CDR1 SGHRS, CDR2 YFSETQ. This CDR3 has 15 amino acids. V lost 2 bases to trimming and J lost 2 bases; unmatched junction nucleotides: 1. The CDR3 coding sequence is TGCGCCAGCAGCTTTAGCGGGGGGGTCACAGATACGCAGTATTTT. It translates to CASSFSGGVTDTQYF. Together with reference TRBV5-1 and TRBJ2-3, the CDR3 gives the full variable domain: KAGVTQTPRYLIKTRGQQVTLSCSPISGHRSVSWYQQTPGQGLQFLFEYFSETQRNKGNFPGRFSGRQFSNSRSEMNVSTLELGDSALYLCASSFSGGVTDTQYFGPGTRLTVL.